The rows below give T cell receptor beta chains drawn from one sample of a study of T cells after somatic rescue of genetic block. The method was immunoSEQ multiplex PCR; TCRdb's version includes in-frame clones alone and lacks a portion of them. The sample carries over 95,000 clones, 75% to 95% recorded once. Specimen: peripheral blood mononuclear cells (PBMCs). The receptors were sampled from a woman under 30. CDR3s include the opening cysteine and the closing phenylalanine or tryptophan. The D gene is left open where the match is weak. The size field is filled for only some rows; it gives once, few, many or a size class.

TRBJ2-2 | TRBD2 | . | TRBV4-1 | CASSQDGPTSGGPANTGELFF | TGCGCCAGCAGCCAAGATGGCCCGACTAGCGGGGGGCCTGCGAACACCGGGGAGCTGTTTTTT
TRBJ1-5 | . | . | TRBV19 | CASNWQGGVQPQHF | TGTGCCAGTAATTGGCAGGGTGGCGTTCAGCCCCAGCATTTT
TRBJ1-2 | . | . | TRBV11-2 | CASSLAGKYGYTF | TGTGCCAGCAGCTTGGCAGGGAAATATGGCTACACCTTC
TRBJ2-5 | TRBD2 | . | TRBV4-1 | CASSPLAGGPRETQYF | TGCGCCAGCAGCCCTCTAGCGGGGGGGCCTCGAGAGACCCAGTACTTC
TRBJ2-7 | . | . | TRBV27 | CASSSRTVVRAHGEQYF | TGTGCCAGCAGTTCCCGGACGGTTGTGCGGGCACATGGTGAGCAGTACTTC
TRBJ1-1 | . | once | TRBV7-2 | CASSFKGGDTEAFF | TGTGCCAGCAGCTTTAAGGGGGGAGACACTGAAGCTTTCTTT
TRBJ1-1 | . | . | TRBV14 | CASSQAMNTEAFF | TGTGCCAGCAGCCAAGCGATGAACACTGAAGCTTTCTTT
TRBJ2-5 | TRBD2 | . | TRBV18 | CASSPGAGKETQYF | TGTGCCAGCTCACCCGGAGCGGGGAAAGAGACCCAGTACTTC
TRBJ1-2 | TRBD1 | few | TRBV7-6 | CASSGPLGQGNYREYGYTF | TGTGCCAGCAGCGGCCCTCTGGGACAGGGAAACTATAGGGAGTATGGCTACACCTTC
TRBJ2-2 | TRBD2 | . | TRBV30 | CACRGGLAGLNTGELFF | TGTGCCTGTCGAGGGGGACTAGCGGGGTTAAACACCGGGGAGCTGTTTTTT
TRBJ1-6 | . | . | TRBV9 | CASSVGSSYNSPLHF | TGTGCCAGCAGCGTAGGGAGCTCCTATAATTCACCCCTCCACTTT
TRBJ2-1 | . | . | TRBV7-3 | CASSLPGPYNEQFF | TGTGCCAGCAGCTTACCAGGACCCTACAATGAGCAGTTCTTC
TRBJ1-3 | TRBD1 | . | TRBV11-2 | CASSLFLGQGKGNTIYF | TGTGCCAGCAGCTTATTCCTTGGACAGGGTAAAGGAAACACCATATATTTT
TRBJ2-3 | TRBD1 | . | TRBV14 | CASSQGQGSDTQYF | TGTGCCAGCAGCCAGGGACAGGGGTCTGATACGCAGTATTTT
TRBJ2-5 | . | . | TRBV5-1 | CASSLGGLGAETQYF | TGCGCCAGCAGCTTGGGAGGGCTGGGAGCGGAGACCCAGTACTTC
TRBJ2-3 | . | . | TRBV5-1 | CASSLSPSAGATDTQYF | TGCGCCAGCAGCTTGTCACCCTCTGCGGGGGCGACAGATACGCAGTATTTT
TRBJ2-3 | TRBD1 | . | TRBV7-7 | CASSPSTGAWGTDTQYF | TGTGCCAGCAGCCCTTCAACAGGGGCCTGGGGCACAGATACGCAGTATTTT
TRBJ2-7 | TRBD1 | . | TRBV5-4 | CASSSTGGSYEQYF | TGTGCCAGCAGCTCGACAGGGGGATCCTACGAGCAGTACTTC
TRBJ2-7 | TRBD2 | once | TRBV7-2 | CASSLTAGGVYEQYF | TGTGCCAGCAGCTTAACCGCGGGGGGAGTCTACGAGCAGTACTTC
TRBJ2-5 | TRBD2 | . | TRBV4-2 | CASSGRTSGQEETQYF | TGTGCCAGCAGCGGAAGGACTAGCGGGCAAGAGGAGACCCAGTACTTC
TRBJ1-4 | . | . | TRBV19 | CASSPGRELLGEKLFF | TGTGCCAGTTCGCCGGGAAGAGAACTTTTGGGTGAAAAACTGTTTTTT
TRBJ2-6 | . | . | TRBV30 | CAWSVQVLGSGANVLTF | TGTGCCTGGAGTGTACAGGTCCTAGGCTCTGGGGCCAACGTCCTGACTTTC
TRBJ2-1 | . | . | TRBV4-3 | CASSQTEGSGNEQFF | TGCGCCAGCAGCCAGACCGAGGGTAGCGGCAATGAGCAGTTCTTC
TRBJ1-5 | . | . | TRBV2 | CASSDVLGEAQPQHF | TGTGCCAGCAGTGACGTGTTAGGGGAGGCTCAGCCCCAGCATTTT
TRBJ2-7 | . | few | TRBV6-1 | CASTPTIGGSEQYF | TGTGCCAGCACCCCTACCATAGGGGGGAGCGAGCAGTACTTC
TRBJ2-1 | . | . | TRBV2 | CASSAGPYNEQFF | TGTGCCAGCAGTGCGGGACCCTACAATGAGCAGTTCTTC
TRBJ1-1 | . | few | TRBV6-4 | CASSVSGENTEAFF | TGTGCCAGCAGTGTTTCGGGGGAGAACACTGAAGCTTTCTTT